A selection of T cell receptor beta chains follows, all from one sample in a study of T-cell reconstitution after alpha-beta-depleted transplantation in children. Via MiXCR, TCRdb re-called the PCR reads, giving one row per CDR3 protein. The table records hundreds of thousands of distinct CDR3 sequences, more than 20% of them present only once. Sequences were derived from PBMCs, sampled before TCRalphabeta/CD19-depleted stem cell transplant. These receptors were obtained from a girl aged 2-10 years with Fanconi anemia, due to receive a stem cell transplant. Each CDR3 is given with its conserved first and last residue. The D gene is left open where the match is weak. Clone size is stated in some rows and not others, as once, few, many or a class when expanded.

TRBJ2-3 | many | 16 | TRBV7-2 | TRBD2 | TGTGCCAGCAGCAGTCTAGCGGGAGGGCTCGCAGATACGCAGTATTTT | CASSSLAGGLADTQYF
TRBJ2-7 | many | 14 | TRBV6-5 | . | TGTGCCAGCAGTTTTGGTGGCAACTCCTACGAGCAGTACTTC | CASSFGGNSYEQYF
TRBJ2-1 | few | 19 | TRBV6-5 | . | TGTGCCAGCAGTTATCTCCAGGGACTGGGCTTGTTGAACTACAATGAGCAGTTCTTC | CASSYLQGLGLLNYNEQFF
TRBJ2-1 | . | 12 | TRBV18 | . | TGTGCCAGCTCAATGGGCTACAATGAGCAGTTCTTC | CASSMGYNEQFF
TRBJ2-7 | many | 16 | TRBV10-3 | TRBD1 | TGTGCCATCAGTGATCCCGGGACAGGGGCTACCTACGAGCAGTACTTC | CAISDPGTGATYEQYF
TRBJ2-1 | few | 15 | TRBV18 | . | TGTGCCAGCTCACATCAAGGCGGGAAAAACAATGAGCAGTTCTTC | CASSHQGGKNNEQFF
TRBJ2-5 | . | 13 | TRBV20-1 | . | TGCAGTGCATGGACAGACCGCCAAGAGACCCAGTACTTC | CSAWTDRQETQYF
TRBJ2-5 | . | 15 | TRBV7-6 | TRBD2 | TGTGCCAGCAGCTATCGACTAGCGGGTCAAGAGACCCAGTACTTC | CASSYRLAGQETQYF
TRBJ2-7 | . | 13 | TRBV29-1 | . | TGCAGCGTTGAGGTTTATAGCGGTGGCGAGCAGTACTTC | CSVEVYSGGEQYF
TRBJ2-7 | few | 12 | TRBV28 | . | TGTGCCAGCAGCCACCGGGCCTACGAGCAGTACTTC | CASSHRAYEQYF
TRBJ2-3 | few | 15 | TRBV7-2 | . | TGTGCCAGCCCCAAGCTACCTTCTAGCACAGATACGCAGTATTTT | CASPKLPSSTDTQYF
TRBJ2-5 | few | 12 | TRBV20-1 | . | TGCAGTGCTTCTGGGGGTAAAGAGACCCAGTACTTC | CSASGGKETQYF
TRBJ1-2 | . | 15 | TRBV10-3 | TRBD1 | TGTGCCATCAACCCCAGGACAGGGGCCTCTGGTGGCTACACCTTC | CAINPRTGASGGYTF
TRBJ2-1 | few | 16 | TRBV4-1 | TRBD2 | TGCGCCAGCAGCCAACAGGGACTAGCGGGGGACAATGAGCAGTTCTTC | CASSQQGLAGDNEQFF
TRBJ1-6 | . | 15 | TRBV4-1 | . | TGCGCCAGCAGCCAAGTCCTCAGGCCGTACTCACCCCTCCACTTT | CASSQVLRPYSPLHF
TRBJ2-3 | few | 11 | TRBV20-1 | . | TGCAGTGCGGTGGTCACAGATACGCAGTATTTT | CSAVVTDTQYF
TRBJ1-5 | many | 12 | TRBV12-3/TRBV12-4 | . | TGTGCCAGCAGCGGACTGGGTCAGCCCCAGCATTTT | CASSGLGQPQHF
TRBJ2-7 | . | 19 | TRBV20-1 | TRBD2 | TGCAGTGCTAGAGATGGGGGACTAGCGGGAGGGCTATTCGACTACGAGCAGTACTTC | CSARDGGLAGGLFDYEQYF
TRBJ2-1 | many | 13 | TRBV29-1 | . | TGCCACGCTGCGAGCGTAGGATACAATGAGCAGTTCTTC | CHAASVGYNEQFF
TRBJ2-3 | many | 17 | TRBV24-1 | . | TGTGCCACCAGTGATTTCAAGTCAGGGGAGCGAGCAGATACGCAGTATTTT | CATSDFKSGERADTQYF
TRBJ2-3 | many | 17 | TRBV21-1 | . | TGTGCCAGCAGCAAAGGAGGGGGACACCCTGACACAGATACGCAGTATTTT | CASSKGGGHPDTDTQYF
TRBJ2-7 | . | 16 | TRBV5-1 | . | TGCGCCAGCAGCTTTAAAGGCGTAGGTCCATCCTACGAGCAGTACTTC | CASSFKGVGPSYEQYF
TRBJ2-7 | . | 14 | TRBV29-1 | . | TGCAGCGCCGATGGGCCAGGGCCGACCTACGAGCAGTACTTC | CSADGPGPTYEQYF
TRBJ2-5 | many | 11 | TRBV20-1 | . | TGCAGTGCTAGGGCCAAAGAGACCCAGTACTTC | CSARAKETQYF
TRBJ2-5 | . | 12 | TRBV27 | . | TGTGCCAGCAGTCCCCCCGGAGGTACCCAGTACTTC | CASSPPGGTQYF
TRBJ2-2 | . | 16 | TRBV7-3 | . | TGTGCCAGCAGCGAACCCCGACCCTCTGGCACCGGGGAGCTGTTTTTT | CASSEPRPSGTGELFF
TRBJ1-2 | few | 12 | TRBV20-1 | . | TGCAGTGGAACGCCTGGGGATTATGGCTACACCTTC | CSGTPGDYGYTF
TRBJ2-3 | . | 19 | TRBV7-3 | TRBD2 | TGTGCCAGCAGCTCCTGGACTAGCGGGAGCGGAAGCCCCACAGATACGCAGTATTTT | CASSSWTSGSGSPTDTQYF
TRBJ2-2 | many | 14 | TRBV7-3 | . | TGTGCCAGCAGCCCCGGACTGAGGCTCGGGGAGCTGTTTTTT | CASSPGLRLGELFF
TRBJ2-3 | many | 13 | TRBV20-1 | TRBD2 | TGCAGTGCTAGTAACGGGAGGGCAGATACGCAGTATTTT | CSASNGRADTQYF
TRBJ2-3 | many | 15 | TRBV6-1 | TRBD1 | TGTGCCAGCCCCCCTGGACAGGGGAACACAGATACGCAGTATTTT | CASPPGQGNTDTQYF
TRBJ2-3 | . | 15 | TRBV20-1 | . | TGCAGTGCAGAGACCGGGACATCAAGCACAGATACGCAGTATTTT | CSAETGTSSTDTQYF
TRBJ2-5 | . | 11 | TRBV20-1 | . | TGCAGACCTCGGGAGAAAGAGACCCAGTACTTC | CRPREKETQYF
TRBJ1-6 | . | 8 | TRBV20-1 | . | TGCAGTGCTGGATCCCTCCACTTT | CSAGSLHF
TRBJ2-7 | . | 16 | TRBV7-9 | . | TGTGCCAGCAGCTTAGCCCCCCAGGGTAGCTCCTACGAGCAGTACTTC | CASSLAPQGSSYEQYF
TRBJ2-7 | few | 13 | TRBV30 | . | TGTGCCTGGAGGGGTAGCCGACCCTACGAGCAGTACTTC | CAWRGSRPYEQYF
TRBJ1-5 | . | 12 | TRBV20-1 | . | TGCAGTGCTGGTGGGGGAAGACCGCCCCAGCATTTT | CSAGGGRPPQHF
TRBJ1-1 | many | 13 | TRBV7-9 | . | TGTGCCATGACCGCGGAAAGGAACACTGAAGCTTTCTTT | CAMTAERNTEAFF
TRBJ2-6 | . | 16 | TRBV6-5 | TRBD1 | TGTGCCAGCAGTTGGACAGGGGGCGCCGGGGCCAACGTCCTGACTTTC | CASSWTGGAGANVLTF
TRBJ2-1 | few | 13 | TRBV7-3 | . | TGTGCCAGCAGCTTATTAGTGCAAGGCGAGCAGTTCTTC | CASSLLVQGEQFF
TRBJ2-1 | . | 11 | TRBV20-1 | . | TGCAGTGCTAGCTCTACTAATGAGCAGTTCTTC | CSASSTNEQFF
TRBJ2-4 | few | 13 | TRBV29-1 | . | TGCAGCGTCCTAACCGGAGCCAAAAACATTCAGTACTTC | CSVLTGAKNIQYF
TRBJ1-2 | many | 12 | TRBV29-1 | . | TGCAGCGTTACAGGGAAGGACTATGGCTACACCTTC | CSVTGKDYGYTF
TRBJ2-5 | many | 14 | TRBV20-1 | . | TGCAGTGCCAATGATCCAAAGGGGCAAGAGACCCAGTACTTC | CSANDPKGQETQYF
TRBJ2-5 | many | 12 | TRBV29-1 | . | TGCAGCGTTGACGCCAGTAGAGAGACCCAGTACTTC | CSVDASRETQYF
TRBJ2-3 | few | 15 | TRBV7-2 | . | TGTGCCAGCAGCTTATCGGGGCCCAGCACAGATACGCAGTATTTT | CASSLSGPSTDTQYF
TRBJ1-1 | many | 13 | TRBV20-1 | . | TGCAGTGCTCAGGACAGCCTGAACACTGAAGCTTTCTTT | CSAQDSLNTEAFF
TRBJ2-1 | once | 14 | TRBV10-3 | . | TGTGCCATCAGTGAGTCGGTGGAGGGCAATGAGCAGTTCTTC | CAISESVEGNEQFF
TRBJ2-6 | many | 17 | TRBV7-9 | TRBD1 | TGTGCCAGCAGCTTAATGGGACAGGGTTCTGGGGCCAACGTCCTGACTTTC | CASSLMGQGSGANVLTF
TRBJ1-1 | many | 15 | TRBV7-8 | . | TGTGCCAGCAGCTTAGACACGTATGGGAACACTGAAGCTTTCTTT | CASSLDTYGNTEAFF
TRBJ2-1 | . | 17 | TRBV2 | . | TGTGCCAGCCCTATTGACCATGACAGGTCAGCCTACAATGAGCAGTTCTTC | CASPIDHDRSAYNEQFF
TRBJ1-3 | . | 16 | TRBV29-1 | TRBD1 | TGCAGCGTTGATCCGGGACAGGGACCCCCTGGAAACACCATATATTTT | CSVDPGQGPPGNTIYF